The 20 T cell receptor beta chains reported below all come from one sample, sequenced in a study of T-cell reconstitution after alpha-beta-depleted transplantation in children. The TCRbeta library was prepared with unique molecular identifiers. Using its own MiXCR run on the PCR reads, TCRdb lists one record per CDR3 protein. There are tens of thousands of distinct CDR3 sequences in the sample; 7% to 8% occur only once, and less than 3% lies in the top ten. The specimen was PBMCs from the stem cell graft donor, collected from the stem cell graft. The receptor set was obtained from a human donor who donated a stem cell graft to a child with acute lymphoblastic leukemia.

This clonotype was observed a few times. V and J are TRBV15 and TRBJ1-1; the D is unclear. The germline V gene encodes CDR1 LNHNV and CDR2 YYDKDF (reference sequence). The CDR3 consists of 14 residues. Deletions cut 3 bases from V and 2 bases from J, with 10 bases between. The CDR3 spells CATSRYDGNTEAFF. Here the CDR3 DNA reads TGTGCCACCAGCAGGTACGACGGTAACACTGAAGCTTTCTTT.

This clonotype was detected a few times. The rearrangement uses TRBV6-5 and TRBJ2-3; D may be TRBD1 or TRBD2 (6 bases each). CDR1 is MNHEY, CDR2 SVGAGI, per germline. The CDR3 has 16 residues. V lost 2 bases and J lost 3, with 15 bases in between. Written as DNA, the CDR3 is TGTGCCAGCAGTTACGGGGGGCCCATCGGGACAGATACGCAGTATTTT. Its translation is CASSYGGPIGTDTQYF.

The V gene is TRBV21-1, the J gene TRBJ2-1; the table's TRBD2 call for D was not verified on the DNA. TRBV21-1 is reported as a pseudogene. The CDR3 has 14 residues. CDR3 DNA sequence: TGTGCCAGCAGCAAACCTTGGAGGGAAGGTGAGCAGTTCTTC. Translating it yields CASSKPWREGEQFF.

This clonotype was counted at least ten times. This chain connects TRBV24-1 to TRBJ2-7, with a possible D match to TRBD2 (6 bases). The length of the CDR3 is 14 residues. V dropped 6 bases and J dropped 3 bases, with 14 bases sitting between them. Germline V gene data show CDR1 as KGHDR and CDR2 as SFDVKD. The CDR3 DNA reads as TGTGCCACCAGTCCTGCGGGGCTGATCTACGAGCAGTACTTC. Residues: CATSPAGLIYEQYF.

This clonotype was detected ten times or more. CDR3 sequence reads: CASTGTSGGGKNIQYF. CDR3 bases: TGTGCCAGCACCGGGACTAGCGGGGGAGGCAAAAACATTCAGTACTTC. The rearrangement uses TRBV28 and TRBJ2-4; TRBD2 agrees at 14 bases. The V segment lost 7 bases and the J segment 3 bases; nucleotides outside the gene matches: 5. The CDR3 has 16 amino acids. Germline V CDR1 and CDR2: MDHEN, SYDVKM.

This clonotype has a handful of counts. The chain recombines TRBV14 with TRBJ2-1; either TRBD1 or TRBD2 may fit D (5 bases each). This CDR3 is built from 15 residues. V lost 4 bases and J lost 5, with 15 bases in between. CDR1 and CDR2 (germline): SGHDN, FVKESK. CDR3 in DNA: TGTGCCAGCAGCCGGTGGGGACCTTTAGACAATGAGCAGTTCTTC. Residues: CASSRWGPLDNEQFF.

This clonotype showed up many times. The chain uses TRBV14 and TRBJ2-1; TRBD2 matches at 9 bases. This CDR3 region has 14 residues. J was trimmed by 6 bases and V by 7 bases; bases with no gene match: 7. The germline V gene encodes CDR1 SGHDN and CDR2 FVKESK. CDR3 sequence (DNA): TGTGCCAGCACTCTAGCGGGGAACGTCAATGAGCAGTTCTTC. Encoded protein: CASTLAGNVNEQFF.

This clonotype has at least ten counts. The chain links TRBV12-3 or TRBV12-4 to TRBJ1-1, with D possibly TRBD1 on 5 matching bases. This CDR3 region has 16 residues. V lost 7 bases to trimming and J lost 0 bases, with 18 bases between them. CDR3 nucleotide sequence: TGTGCCAGCACTCTCCGACTGGGGACGTTGAACACTGAAGCTTTCTTT. This gives the protein CASTLRLGTLNTEAFF.

The chain employs TRBV4-3 and TRBJ2-1; D gene uncertain. Deletions cut 0 bases from V and 9 bases from J, with 9 bases between. The CDR3 totals 13 residues. Germline lookup yields CDR1 LGHNA and CDR2 YSLEER. The CDR3 protein is CASSQEGLSEQFF. For the CDR3, the DNA is TGCGCCAGCAGCCAAGAAGGGCTTTCTGAGCAGTTCTTC.

This clonotype was recorded many times. The chain joins TRBV4-3 to TRBJ2-2; D gene ambiguous. V was cut by 0 bases and J by 7 bases, with 9 bases left in between. Germline-derived CDR1 and CDR2 are LGHNA and YSLEER. CDR3 size: 14 residues. The CDR3 reads CASSQDRVYGELFF. CDR3 DNA: TGCGCCAGCAGCCAAGATCGGGTTTACGGGGAGCTGTTTTTT.

This clonotype was seen at least ten times. The chain couples TRBV5-1 to TRBJ2-1; 7 nucleotides line up with TRBD2. Germline V gives CDR1 SGHRS, CDR2 YFSETQ. CDR3 length: 16 amino acids. The J segment lost 5 bases and the V segment lost 3 bases, leaving 11 bases of the junction unmatched. In DNA, the CDR3 is TGCGCCAGCAGCTCAGTCGGGGGGAGGGCGAACAATGAGCAGTTCTTC. This gives the protein CASSSVGGRANNEQFF. The complete variable domain, with remaining parts taken from reference TRBV5-1 and TRBJ2-1, reads KAGVTQTPRYLIKTRGQQVTLSCSPISGHRSVSWYQQTPGQGLQFLFEYFSETQRNKGNFPGRFSGRQFSNSRSEMNVSTLELGDSALYLCASSSVGGRANNEQFFGPGTRLTVL.

There are many counts of this clonotype. In nucleotides, the CDR3 is TGTGCCAGCAGTTACTCCGTTTGGGGGACAGGCGCTTATAATTCACCCCTCCACTTT. Translating it yields CASSYSVWGTGAYNSPLHF. This chain joins TRBV6-5 and TRBJ1-6; 8 positions agree with TRBD1. The CDR3 is made up of 19 amino acids. V gave up 0 bases and J gave up 4 bases; unmatched junction bases: 11. Germline-derived CDR1 and CDR2 are MNHEY and SVGAGI.

This clonotype occurred once. The genes are TRBV29-1 and TRBJ1-2; D may be TRBD1 (6 bases). The germline V and J ends were trimmed by 5 bases and 6 bases, with 10 bases remaining between them. The CDR3 has 11 residues. Germline loops: CDR1 SQVTM, CDR2 ANQGSEA. The CDR3 nucleotides are TGCAGCGTTAGAGCAGGGGATGGCTACACCTTC. As protein: CSVRAGDGYTF. The variable domain in full, with the rest retrieved from reference TRBV29-1 and TRBJ1-2, is SAVISQKPSRDICQRGTSLTIQCQVDSQVTMMFWYRQQPGQSLTLIATANQGSEATYESGFVIDKFPISRPNLTFSTLTVSNMSPEDSSIYLCSVRAGDGYTFGSGTRLTVV.

This clonotype was seen more than once but under ten times. The chain carries TRBV3-1 and TRBJ1-6; TRBD1 agrees at 7 bases. Germline loops: CDR1 LGHDT, CDR2 YNNKEL (reference sequence). The CDR3 is 15 amino acids. After removal of 1 base from V and 9 bases from J, the junction contained 6 bases not matched to a gene. For the CDR3, the DNA is TGTGCCAGCAGCCAAGCCGACAGGGAAGGTTCACCCCTCCACTTT. This codes for CASSQADREGSPLHF. Drawing the rest from reference TRBV3-1 and TRBJ1-6, the complete variable domain is DTAVSQTPKYLVTQMGNDKSIKCEQNLGHDTMYWYKQDSKKFLKIMFSYNNKELIINETVPNRFSPKSPDKAHLNLHINSLELGDSAVYFCASSQADREGSPLHFGNGTRLTVT.

This clonotype was picked up many times. The genes are TRBV10-3 and TRBJ1-2; D unresolved. Deletions cut 6 bases from V and 2 bases from J, with 13 bases between. The CDR3 contains 14 residues. Per the germline V gene, CDR1 is ENHRY and CDR2 is SYGVKD. Written as DNA, the CDR3 is TGTGCCATCAGCGCCAATCCCGAAAACTATGGCTACACCTTC. Its translation: CAISANPENYGYTF.

A word on this clonotype: At one end the junction does not follow the germline gene, possibly because of a read error. V usage is TRBV12-3 or TRBV12-4 and J usage is TRBJ2-7, with D possibly TRBD1 on 6 matching bases. The CDR3 totals 14 residues. CDR3 nucleotides: TGTGCCAGCAGTTTAGGGGACACCCCCTACCAGCAGTACTTC. Protein: CASSLGDTPYQQYF.

This clonotype was observed at least ten times. V and J are TRBV24-1 and TRBJ2-1; 7 nucleotides line up with TRBD2. V lost 8 bases and J lost 5; bases outside the gene matches: 8. This CDR3 has 14 residues. The germline V gene encodes CDR1 KGHDR and CDR2 SFDVKD. The CDR3 coding sequence is TGTGCCACCAATCAGGGCGGGAGCAACAATGAGCAGTTCTTC. Translation gives CATNQGGSNNEQFF.

This clonotype was counted a few times. The gene calls are TRBV9 and TRBJ2-1; TRBD2 agrees at 12 bases. V shed 0 bases, J shed 9 bases, and the junction held 7 bases outside the gene matches. The CDR3 is made up of 16 amino acids. From germline, CDR1 is SGDLS and CDR2 YYNGEE. The CDR3 DNA sequence: TGTGCCAGCAGCGTAGTGTCTAGCGGGAGGGCAAGTGAGCAGTTCTTC. It codes for CASSVVSSGRASEQFF.

This clonotype was seen at least ten times. The rearrangement uses TRBV28 and TRBJ2-5, with 8 bases aligning to TRBD2. CDR1 and CDR2 (germline): MDHEN, SYDVKM. The CDR3 consists of 14 residues. Trimming cost V 5 bases and J 5 bases; bases outside gene matches: 7. The CDR3 loop is CASSPTGGAETQYF. As DNA, the CDR3 is TGTGCCAGCAGTCCCACGGGAGGGGCGGAGACCCAGTACTTC.

This clonotype was counted many times. The chain couples TRBV6-5 to TRBJ1-1, with D uncertain. V dropped 9 bases and J dropped 2 bases, with 7 bases sitting between them. Per the germline V gene, CDR1 is MNHEY and CDR2 is SVGAGI. This CDR3 is built from 11 residues. The CDR3 coding sequence is TGTGCCAGTACCAAAAACACTGAAGCTTTCTTT. Its protein product is CASTKNTEAFF.